A selection of T cell receptor beta chains follows, all from one sample in a study of T cells in Graves' hyperthyroidism and ophthalmopathy. From the multiplex PCR reads, TCRdb called clonotypes with MiXCR, one entry per CDR3 protein. This repertoire shows 400,000 to 500,000 distinct CDR3 sequences, around an eighth found once; its top ten account for less than 20%. Input material: blood. The origin of the receptors is a woman aged 18-29 years with Graves' hyperthyroidism. Both conserved end residues are part of each CDR3.

TRBV6-1	CASSVGTAYGYTF
TRBV5-5	CASSLSQGRAEAFF
TRBV2	CASSEGGFGYTF
TRBV6-1	CASRYQNTEAFF
TRBV6-2/TRBV6-3	CASSYQQGLTEAFF
TRBV27	CASSLRLPSYNEQFF
TRBV6-1	CASSEAFTPNYNSPLHF
TRBV29-1	CSVVGNNEKLFF
TRBV5-5	CASSLRTTGPANYGYTF
TRBV6-1	CASIWRDRVGEQYF
TRBV30	CAWSPPLGNAAEAFF
TRBV12-3/TRBV12-4	CASSFTQGSNQPQHF
TRBV9	CASSPSRFIGRTSPLHF
TRBV25-1	CATNNGGLQETQYF
TRBV5-1	CASSPDPSTDTQYF